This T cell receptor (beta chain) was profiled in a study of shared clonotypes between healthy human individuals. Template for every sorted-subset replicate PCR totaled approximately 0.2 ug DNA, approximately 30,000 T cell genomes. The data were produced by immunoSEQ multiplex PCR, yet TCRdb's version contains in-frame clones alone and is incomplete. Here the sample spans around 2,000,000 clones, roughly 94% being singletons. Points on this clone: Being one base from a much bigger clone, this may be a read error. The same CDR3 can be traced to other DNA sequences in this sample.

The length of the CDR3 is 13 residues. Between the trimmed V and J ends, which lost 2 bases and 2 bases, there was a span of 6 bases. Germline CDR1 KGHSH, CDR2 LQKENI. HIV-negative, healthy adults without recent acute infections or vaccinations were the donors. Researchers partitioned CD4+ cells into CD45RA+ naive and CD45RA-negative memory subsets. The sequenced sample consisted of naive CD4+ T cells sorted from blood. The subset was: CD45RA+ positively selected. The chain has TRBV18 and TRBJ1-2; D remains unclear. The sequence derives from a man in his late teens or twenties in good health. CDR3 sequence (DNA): TGTGCCAGCTCACCAGACACGAACTATGGCTACACCTTC. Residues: CASSPDTNYGYTF.